The 32 T cell receptor beta chains below all came from one sample that was sequenced in a study of cytomegalovirus exposure and HLA in healthy donors. Repertoires were generated with immunoSEQ multiplex PCR, while TCRdb's copy carries only in-frame clones and drops some. The profile shows 200,000 to 300,000 clones, 80% to 95% of them singletons. Sequencing was performed on PBMCs. All receptors come from a woman aged 30 to 39 in good health and CMV-seronegative.

The chain joins TRBV7-9 to TRBJ2-2; 8 positions agree with TRBD2. The CDR3 contains 14 residues. CDR1 is SEHNR and CDR2 is FQNEAQ in the germline V gene (reference sequence). The junction had 7 bases not matched to a gene; V was cut back by 3 bases and J by 10 bases. CDR3 loop: CASSLMLAGVELFF. Here the CDR3 DNA reads TGTGCCAGCAGCTTGATGCTAGCGGGCGTGGAGCTGTTTTTT. Using reference TRBV7-9 and TRBJ2-2 for the parts outside the CDR3, the full variable domain is DTGVSQNPRHKITKRGQNVTFRCDPISEHNRLYWYRQTLGQGPEFLTYFQNEAQLEKSRLLSDRFSAERPKGSFSTLEIQRTEQGDSAMYLCASSLMLAGVELFFGEGSRLTVL.

The rearrangement uses TRBV6-1 and TRBJ1-1; unclear D gene. Trimming pared 4 bases from V and 0 bases from J, leaving 12 bases between. Per the germline V gene, CDR1 is MNHNS and CDR2 is SASEGT. CDR3 length: 15 amino acids. The DNA of the CDR3 is TGTGCCAGCAGTGTGGTATTACAGTTGAACACTGAAGCTTTCTTT. Amino acid sequence: CASSVVLQLNTEAFF.

CDR3 residues: CASSLGLGTEAFF. For the CDR3, the DNA is TGTGCCAGCAGCTTAGGCCTAGGGACTGAAGCTTTCTTT. The chain employs TRBV7-9 and TRBJ1-1; no definite D call. The CDR3 has 13 residues. Germline V gene data show CDR1 as SEHNR and CDR2 as FQNEAQ (reference sequence). The germline V and J ends were trimmed by 1 base and 5 bases, with 8 bases remaining between them.

This sequence joins TRBV4-1 and TRBJ2-2; no definite D call. The CDR3 extends over 13 amino acids. V gave up 3 bases and J gave up 7 bases, with 9 bases separating them. CDR1 and CDR2 from the germline V gene are MGHRA and YSYEKL. The CDR3 DNA reads as TGCGCCAGCAGCCAGGAAAAGGTCGGGGAGCTGTTTTTT. Translation gives CASSQEKVGELFF.

This clone is a singleton in its sample. The V and J genes are TRBV7-2 and TRBJ2-7, with D perhaps TRBD1 or TRBD2 (5 bases each). V was trimmed by 2 bases and J by 2 bases, leaving 13 bases between them. Germline assignment: CDR1 SGHTA and CDR2 FQGNSA. The CDR3 has 15 residues. The CDR3 nucleotides read TGTGCCAGCAGCTTACGGGGTGGGGCAGCCTACGAGCAGTACTTC. Its translation is CASSLRGGAAYEQYF.

This clone was picked up one time. The chain recombines TRBV5-4 with TRBJ2-2, with unresolved D. The CDR3 sequence is 14 residues long. Germline V gene data show CDR1 as SGHNT and CDR2 as YYREEE (reference sequence). Trimming cost V 4 bases and J 1 base, with 8 bases left between them. Written as DNA, the CDR3 is TGTGCCAGCAGCCATCGTCTGAACACCGGGGAGCTGTTTTTT. Amino acid sequence: CASSHRLNTGELFF.

V usage is TRBV18 and J usage is TRBJ2-3; no clear D. Looked up from germline, CDR1 is KGHSH and CDR2 is LQKENI. The V and J ends lost 1 base and 4 bases respectively, with 3 bases between them. There are 12 residues in the CDR3. CDR3 protein: CASSPLSDTQYF. Written as DNA, the CDR3 is TGTGCCAGCTCACCACTATCAGATACGCAGTATTTT.

CDR3 sequence reads: CATSRVGEGTYEQYF. The CDR3 DNA reads TGTGCCACCAGCAGAGTTGGGGAGGGGACGTACGAGCAGTACTTC. The chain has TRBV15 and TRBJ2-7, with 7 nucleotides matching TRBD2. V gave up 1 base and J gave up 4 bases; unmatched junction bases: 7. CDR3 size: 15 residues. Germline assignment: CDR1 LNHNV and CDR2 YYDKDF (reference sequence).

This rearrangement joins TRBV6-5 to TRBJ2-7, with 7 bases fitting TRBD1. The trim removed 4 bases at V and 4 bases at J, leaving 4 bases unmatched. The germline CDR1 and CDR2 sequences are MNHEY and SVGAGI. This CDR3 contains 13 residues. CDR3 region: CASSSGGQYEQYF. The CDR3, as DNA: TGTGCCAGCAGTTCAGGGGGTCAGTACGAGCAGTACTTC.

V usage is TRBV6-1 and J usage is TRBJ2-1; D might be TRBD1 (6 bases). The CDR3 totals 14 residues. CDR1 and CDR2 (germline): MNHNS, SASEGT. The V and J ends lost 4 bases and 4 bases respectively, with 11 bases between them. The CDR3 DNA sequence: TGTGCCAGCAGTGGAATAACAGGGTACAATGAGCAGTTCTTC. This translates into CASSGITGYNEQFF.

This chain uses TRBV19 with TRBJ1-1, with 7 bases matching TRBD1. The CDR3 runs 13 residues. Germline lookup yields CDR1 LNHDA and CDR2 SQIVND (reference sequence). Trimming took 3 bases from V and 3 from J; bases not matched to a gene: 1. The CDR3 DNA follows: TGTGCCAGTAGTATGACAGGGCACACTGAAGCTTTCTTT. It encodes CASSMTGHTEAFF.

The rearrangement links TRBV28 to TRBJ1-4; 9 bases are a match to TRBD1. V lost 5 bases to trimming and J lost 3 bases; unmatched junction nucleotides: 7. The CDR3 is made up of 16 amino acids. Germline V lookup: CDR1 MDHEN, CDR2 SYDVKM. CDR3 coding DNA: TGTGCCAGCAGTCCCTACAGGGGGCATTCTAATGAAAAACTGTTTTTT. Its protein product is CASSPYRGHSNEKLFF. The full variable domain, in which reference TRBV28 and TRBJ1-4 provide the parts outside the CDR3, is DVKVTQSSRYLVKRTGEKVFLECVQDMDHENMFWYRQDPGLGLRLIYFSYDVKMKEKGDIPEGYSVSREKKERFSLILESASTNQTSMYLCASSPYRGHSNEKLFFGSGTQLSVL.

The chain carries TRBV5-1 and TRBJ1-1; 7 nucleotides match TRBD1. The CDR3 extends over 16 amino acids. Germline-derived CDR1 and CDR2 are SGHRS and YFSETQ. V lost 4 bases, J lost 0 bases, and 9 bases stayed unmatched. DNA of the CDR3: TGCGCCAGCAGCAGGACGGGACAGCCTATGAACACTGAAGCTTTCTTT. Translated: CASSRTGQPMNTEAFF.

The rearrangement uses TRBV25-1 and TRBJ2-7; D ambiguous. Germline V CDR1 and CDR2: MGHDK, SYGVNS. The CDR3 spans 11 residues. Deletions cut 4 bases from V and 3 bases from J, with 4 bases between. The CDR3 DNA is TGTGCCAGCAGTGGGATCTACGAGCAGTACTTC. Protein product: CASSGIYEQYF.

This chain connects TRBV27 to TRBJ2-3, with D perhaps being TRBD1 or TRBD2 (5 bases each). V lost 0 bases to trimming and J lost 3 bases, with 10 bases between them. The V gene's germline CDR1 is MNHEY and CDR2 SMNVEV (reference sequence). The CDR3 is 15 residues long. For the CDR3, the DNA is TGTGCCAGCAGTTTATCCCCAGGGACGACAGATACGCAGTATTTT. It encodes CASSLSPGTTDTQYF.

Concerning this clone: Sequence at one end of the junction differs from germline and may be a read error. The chain recombines TRBV15 with TRBJ2-2, with TRBD2 identical over 10 bases. CDR3 length equals 16 residues. The germline V gene has CDR1 LNHNV and CDR2 YYDKDF (reference sequence). CDR3 in amino acids: CATRRGLAGGAGELFF. The CDR3, as DNA: TGTGCCACCAGAAGAGGGTTAGCGGGAGGTGCCGGGGAGCTGTTTTTT.

The chain couples TRBV5-1 to TRBJ1-3; no firm D call. V gave up 6 bases and J gave up 0 bases, with 16 bases separating them. The germline gives CDR1 SGHRS, CDR2 YFSETQ. This CDR3 is built from 16 residues. As DNA, the CDR3 is TGCGCCAGCACCGACGAGGCAGAGAGCTCTGGAAACACCATATATTTT. Its protein product is CASTDEAESSGNTIYF.

The V gene is TRBV4-1, the J gene TRBJ2-2, with D maybe TRBD1 (7 bases). V gave up 4 bases and J gave up 3 bases, with 12 bases separating them. Per the germline V gene, CDR1 is MGHRA and CDR2 is YSYEKL. CDR3 length: 15 residues. CDR3: CASSLQGGDTGELFF. In DNA form, the CDR3 reads TGCGCCAGCAGCCTCCAGGGGGGAGACACCGGGGAGCTGTTTTTT.

V and J are TRBV9 and TRBJ2-2; 13 nucleotides line up with TRBD2. The germline CDR1 and CDR2 sequences are SGDLS and YYNGEE. The V gene end was trimmed by 3 bases and the J gene end by 5 bases; junction bases not matched to a gene: 4. This CDR3 has 16 amino acids. CDR3 coding DNA: TGTGCCAGCAGCGCGGGACTAGCGGGAAATACCGGGGAGCTGTTTTTT. Translation: CASSAGLAGNTGELFF.

Only a few counts were recorded for this clone. Within the sample, other DNA sequences also encode this same CDR3. The rearrangement uses TRBV19 and TRBJ2-1, with 8 nucleotides matching TRBD2. The V segment lost 5 bases and the J segment 2 bases; nucleotides outside the gene matches: 5. This CDR3 region has 15 residues. The V gene's germline CDR1 is LNHDA and CDR2 SQIVND (reference sequence). In nucleotides, the CDR3 is TGTGCCAGTAGTCCAGGACTAGCAGCCTACAATGAGCAGTTCTTC. The encoded protein is CASSPGLAAYNEQFF.

The rearrangement uses TRBV9 and TRBJ1-2, with D possibly TRBD1 on 5 matching bases. Trimming stripped 1 base from V and 6 bases from J, with 10 bases between. This CDR3 comprises 13 residues. Germline V lookup: CDR1 SGDLS, CDR2 YYNGEE. The CDR3 nucleotides read TGTGCCAGCAGCGTAATATCGGGGGATGGCTACACCTTC. Translated, it gives CASSVISGDGYTF.

The chain employs TRBV15 and TRBJ1-5; 9 bases agree with TRBD1. Trimming at V came to 1 base and at J to 7 bases, leaving 2 bases not matched to a gene. This CDR3 spans 14 amino acids. Germline V gene lookup returns CDR1 LNHNV and CDR2 YYDKDF (reference sequence). CDR3 sequence: CATSRVTGGQPQHF. The DNA for the CDR3 is TGTGCCACCAGCAGAGTGACAGGGGGGCAGCCCCAGCATTTT.

The V gene is TRBV6-4, the J gene TRBJ1-5, with TRBD1 identical over 8 bases. The CDR3 consists of 13 residues. CDR1 MRHNA and CDR2 SNTAGT come from the germline V gene. Trimming cost V 11 bases and J 6 bases; bases outside gene matches: 9. The CDR3 DNA sequence: TGTGCCTTACGCGGACAGGGCGGTCAGCCCCAGCATTTT. Residues: CALRGQGGQPQHF.

The chain links TRBV13 to TRBJ2-7; 13 positions match TRBD2. The CDR3 has 15 residues. CDR1 and CDR2 (germline): PRHDT, FYEKMQ (reference sequence). The trim removed 5 bases at V and 3 bases at J, leaving 4 bases unmatched. The CDR3 DNA follows: TGTGCCAGCAGCGACGGGACTAGCGGGGTCTACGAGCAGTACTTC. It encodes CASSDGTSGVYEQYF.

V usage is TRBV28 and J usage is TRBJ1-2; D gene uncertain. The CDR3 loop spans 15 amino acids. The V gene's germline CDR1 is MDHEN and CDR2 SYDVKM. V lost 5 bases, J lost 1 base, and 14 bases lay in between. In nucleotides, the CDR3 is TGTGCCAGCAGTACCCTTGGACGCGATAACTATGGCTACACCTTC. This sequence encodes CASSTLGRDNYGYTF.

The chain uses TRBV29-1 and TRBJ2-7; TRBD2 matches 8 bases. The germline V gene has CDR1 SQVTM and CDR2 ANQGSEA. The length of the CDR3 is 13 residues. Germline trimming cut 6 bases from V and 2 bases from J; bases unmatched to any gene: 6. In DNA, the CDR3 is TGCAGCGTGTCTACGGGAGGGGCCTACGAGCAGTACTTC. This encodes CSVSTGGAYEQYF.

The chain carries TRBV5-1 and TRBJ2-7; D is perhaps TRBD2 (8 bases). The CDR3 length is 16 residues. V was cut by 4 bases and J by 0 bases, with 17 bases left in between. The germline V gene encodes CDR1 SGHRS and CDR2 YFSETQ. This CDR3 is CASSTLTGTSSYEQYF. CDR3 coding DNA: TGCGCCAGCAGCACCCTGACAGGGACTAGCTCCTACGAGCAGTACTTC.

The rearrangement uses TRBV28 and TRBJ2-7; D is tentatively TRBD1 or TRBD2 (5 bases each). Germline V CDR1 and CDR2: MDHEN, SYDVKM. V shed 7 bases and J shed 3 bases, with 13 bases lying between them. The length of the CDR3 is 13 residues. The CDR3 DNA is TGTGCCAGCAAAACACGGGACGGCTACGAGCAGTACTTC. This sequence encodes CASKTRDGYEQYF.

This clone was counted a single time. V gene TRBV29-1 combines with J gene TRBJ2-5, with D possibly TRBD2 on 6 matching bases. This CDR3 spans 14 amino acids. Trimming took 2 bases from V and 1 from J, leaving 11 bases between them. In germline, CDR1 is SQVTM, CDR2 ANQGSEA. CDR3 region: CSVEPGTVQETQYF. For the CDR3, the DNA is TGCAGCGTTGAACCCGGGACTGTCCAAGAGACCCAGTACTTC. Full variable domain (rest looked up from reference TRBV29-1 and TRBJ2-5): SAVISQKPSRDICQRGTSLTIQCQVDSQVTMMFWYRQQPGQSLTLIATANQGSEATYESGFVIDKFPISRPNLTFSTLTVSNMSPEDSSIYLCSVEPGTVQETQYFGPGTRLLVL.

This chain connects TRBV2 to TRBJ2-2; 11 positions agree with TRBD1. Germline V gene sequence: CDR1 SNHLY, CDR2 FYNNEI. The CDR3 is 15 residues long. V was pared by 5 bases and J by 5 bases, with 4 bases of the junction left unmatched. DNA of the CDR3: TGTGCCAGCAGTACGGACAGGGGGCGGACCGGGGAGCTGTTTTTT. Protein product: CASSTDRGRTGELFF. Filled out from reference TRBV2 and TRBJ2-2, the complete variable domain reads EPEVTQTPSHQVTQMGQEVILRCVPISNHLYFYWYRQILGQKVEFLVSFYNNEISEKSEIFDDQFSVERPDGSNFTLKIRSTKLEDSAMYFCASSTDRGRTGELFFGEGSRLTVL.

This clone was found once. This chain joins TRBV6-5 and TRBJ1-1; D possibly corresponds to TRBD1 (5 bases). The CDR3 is 12 amino acids. The germline CDR1 and CDR2 sequences are MNHEY and SVGAGI. V was trimmed by 6 bases and J by 8 bases, leaving 13 bases between them. CDR3 in amino acids: CASSPPGPEAFF. CDR3 nucleotide sequence: TGTGCCAGCAGCCCCCCGGGACCCGAAGCTTTCTTT.

This chain links TRBV5-4 with TRBJ2-3, with TRBD2 matching 11 bases. The CDR3 totals 17 residues. Germline V gene sequence: CDR1 SGHNT, CDR2 YYREEE (reference sequence). V lost 0 bases and J lost 2; bases outside the gene matches: 5. The CDR3 spells CASSLGSSGRATDTQYF. In nucleotides, the CDR3 is TGTGCCAGCAGCTTGGGAAGTAGCGGGAGGGCCACAGATACGCAGTATTTT.